One and the same sample provided the 20 T cell receptor beta chains below, sequenced in a study of shared clonotypes between healthy human individuals. Sequencing was performed with immunoSEQ multiplex PCR; in TCRdb, only in-frame clones are kept and a portion is missing. The data contain around 1.5 million clones, 95% to 99% of them singletons. The source material was naive CD4+ T cells sorted from blood. Indicated subset: CD45RA+ positively selected. The source of these receptors is a man aged 25-45 years in good health.

The chain couples TRBV12-5 to TRBJ1-1, with D possibly TRBD1 on 6 matching bases. Per the germline V gene, CDR1 is LGHNT and CDR2 is FRNRAP. The V and J ends lost 6 bases and 9 bases respectively, with 11 bases between them. The length of the CDR3 is 11 residues. CDR3 sequence: CASGPGTKAFF. CDR3 bases: TGTGCTAGTGGCCCCGGGACAAAAGCTTTCTTT.

This clone has only one observation. V and J are TRBV27 and TRBJ2-2; 12 bases are shared with TRBD1. This CDR3 has 19 residues. CDR1 MNHEY and CDR2 SMNVEV come from the germline V gene (reference sequence). V dropped 9 bases and J dropped 3; count of bases not matched to a gene: 17. CDR3 region: CASTQTPGQGAGYTGELFF. The CDR3 coding sequence is TGTGCCAGTACACAAACACCGGGACAGGGGGCAGGTTACACCGGGGAGCTGTTTTTT.

The chain is built from TRBV5-6 and TRBJ2-7, with TRBD1 identical over 12 bases. The CDR3 extends over 13 amino acids. Germline loops: CDR1 SGHDT, CDR2 YYEEEE. Germline trimming cut 4 bases from V and 9 bases from J; bases unmatched to any gene: 5. The CDR3 reads CASSPGTGGPQYF. The CDR3, as DNA: TGTGCCAGCAGCCCCGGGACAGGGGGCCCGCAGTACTTC.

The genes are TRBV5-1 and TRBJ2-7; 12 nucleotides agree with TRBD2. After removal of 5 bases from V and 2 bases from J, the junction contained 2 bases not matched to a gene. Germline CDR1 reads SGHRS; CDR2 reads YFSETQ. This CDR3 is built from 14 residues. The CDR3 sequence: CASRRTSGAYEQYF. CDR3 in DNA: TGCGCCAGCAGGCGGACTAGCGGGGCCTACGAGCAGTACTTC. Combining the CDR3 with reference TRBV5-1 and TRBJ2-7 gives the whole variable domain KAGVTQTPRYLIKTRGQQVTLSCSPISGHRSVSWYQQTPGQGLQFLFEYFSETQRNKGNFPGRFSGRQFSNSRSEMNVSTLELGDSALYLCASRRTSGAYEQYFGPGTRLTVT.

The V call is TRBV7-9, the J call TRBJ2-5, with D perhaps matching TRBD1 (5 bases). Deletions cut 4 bases from V and 5 bases from J, with 11 bases between. The CDR3 sequence is 13 residues long. Germline V gene sequence: CDR1 SEHNR, CDR2 FQNEAQ (reference sequence). CDR3 DNA sequence: TGTGCCAGCAGCTCAGGGTTTTCGGAGACCCAGTACTTC. It yields the protein CASSSGFSETQYF. Filled out from reference TRBV7-9 and TRBJ2-5, the complete variable domain reads DTGVSQNPRHKITKRGQNVTFRCDPISEHNRLYWYRQTLGQGPEFLTYFQNEAQLEKSRLLSDRFSAERPKGSFSTLEIQRTEQGDSAMYLCASSSGFSETQYFGPGTRLLVL.

As to this clone: Other DNA sequences of this sample code for an identical CDR3. The rearrangement joins TRBV19 to TRBJ1-3, with D uncertain. In germline, CDR1 is LNHDA, CDR2 SQIVND (reference sequence). V was trimmed by 3 bases and J by 2 bases, leaving 2 bases between them. The CDR3 extends over 12 amino acids. CDR3 nucleotide sequence: TGTGCCAGTAGTATTCCTGGAAACACCATATATTTT. It is translated as CASSIPGNTIYF.

The V call is TRBV29-1, the J call TRBJ2-5, with 9 bases that match TRBD1. J gave up 5 bases and V 6 bases, and 16 bases lay outside the gene matches. The germline V gene encodes CDR1 SQVTM and CDR2 ANQGSEA. The CDR3 totals 16 residues. The chain's CDR3 is CSVQGAGTFPLETQYF. CDR3 DNA sequence: TGCAGCGTACAGGGGGCAGGGACGTTCCCCCTGGAGACCCAGTACTTC. Drawing the rest from reference TRBV29-1 and TRBJ2-5, the complete variable domain is SAVISQKPSRDICQRGTSLTIQCQVDSQVTMMFWYRQQPGQSLTLIATANQGSEATYESGFVIDKFPISRPNLTFSTLTVSNMSPEDSSIYLCSVQGAGTFPLETQYFGPGTRLLVL.

The chain carries TRBV5-5 and TRBJ2-1; TRBD1 matches 7 bases. The CDR3 has 14 amino acids. Germline CDR1 reads SGHKS; CDR2 reads YYEKEE (reference sequence). The J segment lost 8 bases and the V segment lost 3 bases, leaving 8 bases of the junction unmatched. This chain's CDR3 is CASSYRDSVDEQFF. CDR3 DNA sequence: TGTGCCAGCAGCTACCGGGACAGCGTCGATGAGCAGTTCTTC.

The rearrangement uses TRBV29-1 and TRBJ1-2, with D unclear. The germline V and J ends were trimmed by 7 bases and 5 bases, with 14 bases remaining between them. CDR1 SQVTM and CDR2 ANQGSEA come from the germline V gene. The CDR3 covers 12 residues. Here the CDR3 reads CSALLGYYGYTF. The CDR3 region has the DNA TGCAGCGCCCTTCTCGGGTATTATGGCTACACCTTC. The full variable domain, its missing parts supplied by reference TRBV29-1 and TRBJ1-2, is SAVISQKPSRDICQRGTSLTIQCQVDSQVTMMFWYRQQPGQSLTLIATANQGSEATYESGFVIDKFPISRPNLTFSTLTVSNMSPEDSSIYLCSALLGYYGYTFGSGTRLTVV.

The gene calls are TRBV27 and TRBJ2-7; no clear D. V was clipped by 7 bases and J by 3 bases, with 16 bases between them. The CDR3 has 14 amino acids. The germline CDR1 and CDR2 sequences are MNHEY and SMNVEV (reference sequence). Here the CDR3 DNA reads TGTGCCAGCAAAAAACAGACCCCGGGCTACGAGCAGTACTTC. Protein product: CASKKQTPGYEQYF.

This clone was recorded only once. The V and J genes are TRBV6-5 and TRBJ2-7; D might be TRBD1 or TRBD2, each matching 5 bases. CDR1 and CDR2 from the germline V gene are MNHEY and SVGAGI. This CDR3 spans 16 amino acids. Trimming pared 4 bases from V and 2 bases from J, leaving 18 bases between. The CDR3 here is CASSSLRGVGTYEQYF. The CDR3 DNA is TGTGCCAGCAGTTCCCTTAGGGGAGTAGGCACCTACGAGCAGTACTTC.

This chain uses TRBV7-3 with TRBJ1-5; 7 nucleotides align to TRBD1. The CDR3 totals 15 residues. Germline assignment: CDR1 SGHTA and CDR2 FQGTGA. V shed 5 bases and J 9 bases; nucleotides not matched to a gene: 13. CDR3 coding DNA: TGTGCCAGCAGCCAACATGGACAGGTCGGAGCGCCCCAGCATTTT. This sequence encodes CASSQHGQVGAPQHF.

The V call is TRBV7-8, the J call TRBJ2-3; 9 bases map to TRBD2. Germline V gene sequence: CDR1 SGHVS, CDR2 FQNEAQ. The CDR3 length is 18 residues. The trim removed 5 bases at V and 0 bases at J, leaving 12 bases unmatched. In DNA form, the CDR3 reads TGTGCCAGCAGCCCGGAGGTGGCTAGCGGGATTAGCACAGATACGCAGTATTTT. Its translation is CASSPEVASGISTDTQYF.

The chain uses TRBV27 and TRBJ2-3; 8 bases match TRBD2. Per the germline V gene, CDR1 is MNHEY and CDR2 is SMNVEV (reference sequence). This CDR3 has 14 amino acids. V trimming: 2 bases; J trimming: 6 bases; junction bases outside the gene matches: 4. The CDR3 protein is CASSLGLARDTQYF. The CDR3 DNA follows: TGTGCCAGCAGTTTAGGACTAGCACGGGATACGCAGTATTTT.

The genes are TRBV28 and TRBJ2-7, with 10 bases fitting TRBD2. Losses at the gene ends were 6 bases for V and 1 base for J; bases not matched to a gene: 9. The CDR3 spans 16 residues. Germline values: CDR1 MDHEN, CDR2 SYDVKM. In DNA, the CDR3 is TGTGCCAGCAGACCCAGACTAGCGGGCTTTTCCTACGAGCAGTACTTC. This encodes CASRPRLAGFSYEQYF.

The chain links TRBV5-4 to TRBJ2-7; TRBD1 agrees at 8 bases. Germline lookup yields CDR1 SGHNT and CDR2 YYREEE (reference sequence). V was clipped by 3 bases and J by 0 bases; unmatched bases: 5. This CDR3 contains 15 residues. The CDR3 DNA reads as TGTGCCAGCAGCTCCCGGGACAGGTCCTCCTACGAGCAGTACTTC. Translation gives CASSSRDRSSYEQYF.

This clone is a singleton in its sample. The V call is TRBV10-3, the J call TRBJ2-1; D is unclear. Germline CDR1 ENHRY, CDR2 SYGVKD. This CDR3 spans 11 amino acids. The V gene lost 6 bases and the J gene lost 6 bases, with 6 bases spanning the gap. This chain's CDR3 is CAISHSNEQFF. CDR3 coding DNA: TGTGCCATCAGCCACAGCAATGAGCAGTTCTTC.

V and J are TRBV5-1 and TRBJ2-7; D is unresolved. V was shortened by 0 bases and J by 5 bases, with 9 bases between the two germline ends. This CDR3 has 13 amino acids. Germline CDR1 is SGHRS and CDR2 is YFSETQ. CDR3 in DNA: TGCGCCAGCAGCTTGGGGGTGACCAACGAGCAGTACTTC. This sequence encodes CASSLGVTNEQYF.

The chain joins TRBV6-5 to TRBJ2-1, with 8 bases fitting TRBD2. Unmatched junction bases numbered 9, after V lost 10 bases and J lost 7 bases. Germline V gene lookup returns CDR1 MNHEY and CDR2 SVGAGI. The CDR3 has 13 amino acids. The chain's CDR3 is CATQSGGYNEQFF. CDR3 DNA: TGTGCCACCCAGTCGGGAGGGTATAATGAGCAGTTCTTC.

The V gene is TRBV2, the J gene TRBJ1-2; D perhaps matches TRBD1 (5 bases). The CDR3 loop spans 12 amino acids. Per germline, CDR1 SNHLY and CDR2 FYNNEI. Trimming shortened V by 3 bases and J by 4 bases, and 6 bases separated the two germline ends. The CDR3 sequence: CASSETVYGYTF. The CDR3 DNA reads TGTGCCAGCAGTGAGACAGTCTATGGCTACACCTTC.